The present TCR beta chain was sequenced within a study of T cells in Graves' hyperthyroidism and ophthalmopathy. Amplification targeted TCR beta CDR3 regions from RNA transcripts. Primed by the HTBI set, a first-round RT-PCR was run on the TCR CDR3. TCRdb re-derived calls from the multiplex PCR reads in MiXCR, one entry per CDR3 protein. The table shows roughly 300,000 distinct CDR3 sequences, with about 15% occurring only once. The CDR3 runs 14 residues. Germline assignment: CDR1 DFQATT and CDR2 SNEGSKA (reference sequence). V lost 6 bases, J lost 6 bases, and 7 bases stayed unmatched. Regarding the study as a whole: A model using 13 V-J features told ophthalmopathy apart from stable hyperthyroidism.

This clonotype has a handful of counts. The antigen is undetermined. V gene TRBV20-1 combines with J gene TRBJ1-4, with TRBD1 matching 10 bases. The sequenced material came from blood. The clonotype originates from a woman between 25 and 40 years old with Graves' hyperthyroidism. DNA for the CDR3: TGCAGTGCCGCAAGGGACAGGGGCCATGAAAAACTGTTTTTT. It specifies CSAARDRGHEKLFF.